The 12 T cell receptor beta chains in this list originate from one sample, sequenced in a study of T cell responses to AZD1222 COVID-19 vaccine (dated by TCRdb to 2020 to 2022). The library was built by means of the immunoSEQ multiplex PCR assay. This is the immuneACCESS table as TCRdb keeps it, with only in-frame sequences that have V and J called. A part of the clones is gone; compared with another copy, unresolved V genes explain less than half, and the rest is unexplained. The sample table records roughly 140,000 clones; 90% to 95% of these occur just once. Clones ranked in the top ten supply roughly 2.8% of the sample. The sample's time point label is to be understood as: baseline before first vaccination. This sample's treatment or condition label indicates: meningococcal conjugate vaccine given as trial control. The sample in question was peripheral blood, obtained on day 0 of MenACWY control vaccination. The receptors were sampled from an adult in good health.

The J gene is TRBJ2-3, the V gene TRBV19; no definite D call. Germline-derived CDR1 and CDR2 are LNHDA and SQIVND (reference sequence). The V and J ends lost 0 bases and 11 bases respectively, with 12 bases between them. The CDR3 spans 13 residues. As DNA, the CDR3 is TGTGCCAGTAGTATAGATCCCCGGGCGGAGCAGTATTTT. Its translation is CASSIDPRAEQYF.

CDR3 coding DNA: TGTGCCAGCAGCCCAGCGTGCCAGAACACTGAAGCTTTCTTT. Encoded protein: CASSPACQNTEAFF. This chain connects TRBV11-2 to TRBJ1-1; no clear D gene. This CDR3 spans 14 amino acids. The V end lost 5 bases, the J end lost 1 base, and 11 bases lay between the germline ends. CDR1 and CDR2 (germline): SGHAT, FQNNGV.

The chain recombines TRBV27 with TRBJ1-2; no firm D call. Trimming removed 6 bases from V and 7 bases from J, with 15 bases in between. The CDR3 extends over 13 amino acids. CDR1 and CDR2 (germline): MNHEY, SMNVEV (reference sequence). The CDR3 sequence: CASSSRGPTGYTF. CDR3 sequence (DNA): TGTGCCAGCAGCTCGCGCGGGCCGACTGGCTACACCTTC.

The rearrangement links TRBV19 to TRBJ2-3, with 11 bases aligning to TRBD2. CDR1 is LNHDA, CDR2 SQIVND, per germline (reference sequence). This CDR3 region has 14 residues. With V trimmed by 6 bases and J by 8 bases, 7 bases remained unmatched. This CDR3 is CASSSIAGGGTQYF. DNA of the CDR3: TGTGCCAGTAGCTCCATAGCGGGAGGGGGTACGCAGTATTTT.

This clone was seen repeatedly, ten times or more. The genes are TRBV7-9 and TRBJ2-7, with D tentatively TRBD2 (5 bases). The CDR3 contains 13 residues. V was trimmed by 0 bases and J by 6 bases, leaving 9 bases between them. Per the germline V gene, CDR1 is SEHNR and CDR2 is FQNEAQ (reference sequence). CDR3 residues: CASSLAWESEQYF. In DNA, the CDR3 is TGTGCCAGCAGCTTAGCGTGGGAGTCCGAGCAGTACTTC.

V gene TRBV27 combines with J gene TRBJ2-7; TRBD2 might be the D (6 bases). Germline V CDR1 and CDR2: MNHEY, SMNVEV (reference sequence). CDR3 length equals 15 residues. Trimming shortened V by 7 bases and J by 3 bases, and 19 bases separated the two germline ends. The CDR3 reads CASKFRGLADYEQYF. DNA for the CDR3: TGTGCCAGCAAATTCCGGGGACTTGCCGACTACGAGCAGTACTTC.

The rearrangement joins TRBV19 to TRBJ2-1, with a weak D call TRBD2 (7 bases). Trimming removed 3 bases from V and 8 bases from J, with 17 bases in between. This CDR3 has 15 amino acids. Germline lookup yields CDR1 LNHDA and CDR2 SQIVND (reference sequence). CDR3 amino acids: CASSILGGVRDEQFF. In DNA form, the CDR3 reads TGTGCCAGTAGTATTTTAGGGGGGGTTCGGGATGAGCAGTTCTTC.

V gene TRBV28 combines with J gene TRBJ1-2; no clear D. The CDR3 consists of 13 residues. The germline CDR1 and CDR2 sequences are MDHEN and SYDVKM. V was trimmed by 5 bases and J by 4 bases, leaving 11 bases between them. CDR3 amino acids: CASSPYRLYGYTF. CDR3 nucleotides: TGTGCCAGCAGTCCCTACCGACTCTATGGCTACACCTTC.

The chain carries TRBV19 and TRBJ2-1; 9 bases match TRBD1. With V trimmed by 7 bases and J by 7 bases, 14 bases remained unmatched. Per germline, CDR1 LNHDA and CDR2 SQIVND (reference sequence). CDR3 length: 16 residues. The CDR3 loop reads CASTRSGTGWSNEQFF. CDR3 bases: TGTGCCAGTACCCGATCCGGGACAGGGTGGTCGAATGAGCAGTTCTTC.

J is TRBJ1-4 and V is TRBV11-2, with D perhaps matching TRBD1 (5 bases). The CDR3 is made up of 16 amino acids. Trimming removed 4 bases from V and 8 bases from J, with 20 bases in between. CDR1 and CDR2 from the germline V gene are SGHAT and FQNNGV. The DNA of the CDR3 is TGTGCCAGCAGCTCCAATCAGGACAAGGGATGGGAAAAACTGTTTTTT. It yields the protein CASSSNQDKGWEKLFF.

The CDR3, as DNA: TGTGCCAGCAGCTTACGGGACAGGGAAAACGAGCAGTTCTTC. Residues: CASSLRDRENEQFF. The chain is built from TRBV7-3 and TRBJ2-1, with TRBD1 matching over 9 bases. After removal of 2 bases from V and 10 bases from J, the junction contained 6 bases not matched to a gene. Germline CDR1 reads SGHTA; CDR2 reads FQGTGA. The CDR3 runs to 14 residues.

This chain connects TRBV7-6 to TRBJ2-7; possibly TRBD2 for D (7 bases). CDR1 is SGHVS, CDR2 FNYEAQ, per germline. This CDR3 comprises 14 residues. V was shortened by 1 base and J by 2 bases, with 9 bases between the two germline ends. The CDR3 bases are TGTGCCAGCAGCTTAGGGGAGGGGGCCTACGAGCAGTACTTC. It specifies CASSLGEGAYEQYF. Together with reference TRBV7-6 and TRBJ2-7, the CDR3 gives the full variable domain: GAGVSQSPRYKVTKRGQDVALRCDPISGHVSLYWYRQALGQGPEFLTYFNYEAQQDKSGLPNDRFSAERPEGSISTLTIQRTEQRDSAMYRCASSLGEGAYEQYFGPGTRLTVT.